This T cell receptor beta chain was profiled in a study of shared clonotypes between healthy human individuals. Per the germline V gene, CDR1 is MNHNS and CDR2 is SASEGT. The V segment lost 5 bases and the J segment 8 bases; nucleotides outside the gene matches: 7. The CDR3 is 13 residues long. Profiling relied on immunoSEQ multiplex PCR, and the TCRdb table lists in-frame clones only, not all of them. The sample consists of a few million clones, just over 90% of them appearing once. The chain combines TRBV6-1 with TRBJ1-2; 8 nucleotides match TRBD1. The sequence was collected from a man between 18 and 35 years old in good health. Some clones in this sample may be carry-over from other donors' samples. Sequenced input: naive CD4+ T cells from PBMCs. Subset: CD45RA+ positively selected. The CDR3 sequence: CASSTGQVRGYTF. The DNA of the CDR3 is TGTGCCAGCAGTACGGGACAGGTTAGGGGCTACACCTTC.